What follows are 22 T cell receptor beta chains derived from one specimen sequenced in a study of radiotherapy plus CTLA-4 blockade in lung cancer. Method: immunoSEQ multiplex PCR; TCRdb's copy keeps in-frame clones and lacks some. Here the sample spans tens of thousands of clones, less than 85% being singletons. The sequences come from peripheral blood, collected from a patient treated with radiotherapy plus ipilimumab. Receptors were obtained from a human donor with non-small cell lung cancer who had stable disease on radiotherapy plus ipilimumab.

This clone was counted a few times. This sequence joins TRBV10-2 and TRBJ1-1; D remains unclear. The CDR3 consists of 14 residues. V lost 0 bases and J 11 bases, leaving 16 bases between the germline ends. Germline V gene lookup returns CDR1 WSHSY and CDR2 SAAADI. The CDR3 loop is CASSESTFGGSAFF. In nucleotides, the CDR3 is TGCGCCAGCAGTGAGTCGACTTTCGGAGGGTCGGCTTTCTTT.

The chain employs TRBV19 and TRBJ1-2, with D maybe TRBD1 (6 bases). Trimming cost V 4 bases and J 2 bases, with 14 bases left between them. Germline V gene sequence: CDR1 LNHDA, CDR2 SQIVND (reference sequence). The CDR3 runs 15 residues. The CDR3 region has the DNA TGTGCCAGTAGTAACACCAGGGGAATGAACTATGGCTACACCTTC. Protein sequence: CASSNTRGMNYGYTF.

This chain uses TRBV5-5 with TRBJ1-1; a possible D gene is TRBD1 (6 bases). Per the germline V gene, CDR1 is SGHKS and CDR2 is YYEKEE (reference sequence). V shed 0 bases and J shed 0 bases, with 12 bases lying between them. The CDR3 has 16 amino acids. The CDR3 protein is CASSLAQGQLNTEAFF. The CDR3 DNA sequence: TGTGCCAGCAGCTTGGCCCAAGGACAGCTGAACACTGAAGCTTTCTTT.

The genes are TRBV11-2 and TRBJ2-2; 12 nucleotides line up with TRBD2. Germline trimming cut 5 bases from V and 8 bases from J; bases unmatched to any gene: 15. Germline V gives CDR1 SGHAT, CDR2 FQNNGV. There are 18 residues in the CDR3. The CDR3 is CASSLYPPSGGAGGELFF. CDR3 in DNA: TGTGCCAGCAGCCTCTACCCACCTAGCGGGGGGGCCGGAGGGGAGCTGTTTTTT.

This chain joins TRBV11-2 and TRBJ1-3; TRBD1 matches at 7 bases. Trimming cost V 9 bases and J 2 bases; bases outside gene matches: 4. The CDR3 extends over 13 amino acids. Germline V lookup: CDR1 SGHAT, CDR2 FQNNGV. The CDR3 region is CASGTVPGNTIYF. The CDR3 DNA follows: TGTGCCAGTGGGACAGTCCCTGGAAACACCATATATTTT.

This chain uses TRBV7-8 with TRBJ1-4; 8 nucleotides line up with TRBD1. Germline CDR1 SGHVS, CDR2 FQNEAQ. CDR3 size: 16 residues. Germline trimming cut 5 bases from V and 5 bases from J; bases unmatched to any gene: 10. The DNA for the CDR3 is TGTGCCAGCAGCCCCACAGGGGGGACCGACAATGAAAAACTGTTTTTT. It codes for CASSPTGGTDNEKLFF.

V gene TRBV2 combines with J gene TRBJ2-5, with 10 bases aligning to TRBD2. Germline V gene sequence: CDR1 SNHLY, CDR2 FYNNEI. This CDR3 contains 16 residues. Trimming cost V 11 bases and J 5 bases; bases outside gene matches: 17. The CDR3 DNA reads TGTGCCTCCTCTTCCCAGGGGCTAGCGGGGGTTGAGACCCAGTACTTC. Protein: CASSSQGLAGVETQYF.

This clone was seen a handful of times. V gene TRBV4-1 combines with J gene TRBJ1-4; D gene uncertain. Germline V lookup: CDR1 MGHRA, CDR2 YSYEKL. Trimming shortened V by 0 bases and J by 8 bases, and 13 bases separated the two germline ends. The CDR3 totals 15 residues. The CDR3, as DNA: TGCGCCAGCAGCCAAGATGAAGGGAAAGGGGAAAAACTGTTTTTT. It yields the protein CASSQDEGKGEKLFF.

V usage is TRBV11-2 and J usage is TRBJ2-3; the match to TRBD1 covers 10 bases. With V trimmed by 1 base and J by 2 bases, 6 bases remained unmatched. The CDR3 extends over 17 amino acids. Germline CDR1 SGHAT, CDR2 FQNNGV. CDR3 region: CASSLVGTGAITDTQYF. CDR3 in DNA: TGTGCCAGCAGCTTAGTGGGGACAGGGGCCATCACAGATACGCAGTATTTT.

The rearrangement joins TRBV10-1 to TRBJ2-1; 12 positions match TRBD2. The V gene's germline CDR1 is WNHNN and CDR2 SYGVQD (reference sequence). Trimming removed 2 bases from V and 4 bases from J; junction bases left unmatched: 6. The CDR3 has 17 amino acids. Here the CDR3 reads CASSERSLAGGYNEQFF. The CDR3 bases are TGCGCCAGCAGTGAGAGGTCTCTAGCGGGGGGGTACAATGAGCAGTTCTTC.

The chain combines TRBV27 with TRBJ1-2; 9 positions agree with TRBD1. This CDR3 spans 15 amino acids. V lost 4 bases, J lost 4 bases, and 7 bases stayed unmatched. The V gene's germline CDR1 is MNHEY and CDR2 SMNVEV (reference sequence). The CDR3: CASSSSGQGSYGYTF. Here the CDR3 DNA reads TGTGCCAGCAGTTCCTCGGGACAGGGTAGCTATGGCTACACCTTC.

The chain has TRBV2 and TRBJ1-2, with unresolved D. The CDR3 covers 13 residues. Trimming shortened V by 3 bases and J by 6 bases, and 11 bases separated the two germline ends. Germline values: CDR1 SNHLY, CDR2 FYNNEI. The DNA for the CDR3 is TGTGCCAGCAGTGAGGGGATCACTCATGGCTACACCTTC. Its translation is CASSEGITHGYTF.

The CDR3 sequence is CASSSPFGLSGANVLTF. For the CDR3, the DNA is TGCGCCAGCAGCAGCCCGTTCGGGTTATCTGGGGCCAACGTCCTGACTTTC. This chain joins TRBV5-1 and TRBJ2-6; D is uncertain. In germline, CDR1 is SGHRS, CDR2 YFSETQ. The CDR3 extends over 17 amino acids. The germline V and J ends were trimmed by 4 bases and 1 base, with 15 bases remaining between them.

The table lists this clone with a few counts. The rearrangement joins TRBV11-2 to TRBJ1-5; D is ambiguous. The germline V gene has CDR1 SGHAT and CDR2 FQNNGV. CDR3 length equals 13 residues. V lost 5 bases to trimming and J lost 2 bases, with 7 bases between them. CDR3 nucleotides: TGTGCCAGCAGCCCCACCCGCAATCAGCCCCAGCATTTT. Protein: CASSPTRNQPQHF.

The CDR3 is CASSPRTSGGLLKTYNEQFF. CDR3 sequence (DNA): TGCGCCAGCAGCCCCCGGACTAGCGGGGGCCTGCTCAAGACCTACAATGAGCAGTTCTTC. The chain uses TRBV4-3 and TRBJ2-1; 13 positions agree with TRBD2. From germline, CDR1 is LGHNA and CDR2 YSLEER. This CDR3 has 20 residues. Trimming cost V 4 bases and J 2 bases; bases outside gene matches: 14.

This CDR3 is CASSPGRGTEAFF. In nucleotides, the CDR3 is TGTGCCAGCAGTCCCGGGCGAGGCACTGAAGCTTTCTTT. This chain links TRBV27 with TRBJ1-1, with D unclear. Germline-derived CDR1 and CDR2 are MNHEY and SMNVEV (reference sequence). CDR3 length equals 13 residues. Trimming removed 5 bases at V and 4 bases at J, with 11 bases between.

There are a few counts of this clone. The chain carries TRBV19 and TRBJ2-7; D remains ambiguous. V lost 6 bases, J lost 5 bases, and 8 bases lay in between. The CDR3 has 11 residues. Per the germline V gene, CDR1 is LNHDA and CDR2 is SQIVND (reference sequence). The DNA for the CDR3 is TGTGCCAGTAGATCAAGCCACGAGCAGTACGTC. Translating gives CASRSSHEQYV.

This chain uses TRBV30 with TRBJ2-7; 12 positions agree with TRBD2. Germline V gives CDR1 GTSNPN, CDR2 SVGIG (reference sequence). The CDR3 loop spans 14 amino acids. Trimming removed 4 bases from V and 5 bases from J; junction bases left unmatched: 6. CDR3 DNA sequence: TGTGCCTGGAACCTAGCGGGGGGGAAGGACGAGCAGTACTTC. It yields the protein CAWNLAGGKDEQYF.

The table lists this clone with a few counts. This CDR3 is CASSEMVGTGGNGYTF. CDR3 sequence (DNA): TGTGCCAGCAGTGAAATGGTGGGGACAGGGGGGAATGGCTACACCTTC. The chain combines TRBV6-4 with TRBJ1-2; 11 bases agree with TRBD1. CDR1 and CDR2 (germline): MRHNA, SNTAGT. V was clipped by 3 bases and J by 6 bases; unmatched bases: 9. This CDR3 region has 16 residues.

The rearrangement joins TRBV7-6 to TRBJ2-7; D is undetermined. The CDR3 is made up of 14 amino acids. CDR1 and CDR2 from the germline V gene are SGHVS and FNYEAQ. V was cut by 0 bases and J by 4 bases, with 10 bases left in between. In DNA, the CDR3 is TGTGCCAGCAGCTTAGCGGTCCCTCCGTACGAGCAGTACTTC. Translated, it gives CASSLAVPPYEQYF.

This chain links TRBV11-2 with TRBJ2-3, with unresolved D. Trimming removed 4 bases from V and 6 bases from J, with 23 bases in between. The CDR3 length is 17 residues. Germline CDR1 is SGHAT and CDR2 is FQNNGV. The CDR3 loop reads CASSSEATSPRSDTQYF. CDR3 DNA: TGTGCCAGCAGCTCGGAAGCGACTTCCCCGAGGTCGGATACGCAGTATTTT.

This clone was detected only once. V is TRBV28 and J is TRBJ1-3, with a tentative D call TRBD1 (6 bases). The V end was cut by 6 bases, the J end by 3 bases, with 15 bases between. CDR1 is MDHEN, CDR2 SYDVKM, per germline. There are 15 residues in the CDR3. In DNA, the CDR3 is TGTGCCAGCAGGGCCGCGACAGGAGGTGGAAACACCATATATTTT. The encoded protein is CASRAATGGGNTIYF. Supplemented by reference TRBV28 and TRBJ1-3, the full variable domain reads DVKVTQSSRYLVKRTGEKVFLECVQDMDHENMFWYRQDPGLGLRLIYFSYDVKMKEKGDIPEGYSVSREKKERFSLILESASTNQTSMYLCASRAATGGGNTIYFGEGSWLTVV.